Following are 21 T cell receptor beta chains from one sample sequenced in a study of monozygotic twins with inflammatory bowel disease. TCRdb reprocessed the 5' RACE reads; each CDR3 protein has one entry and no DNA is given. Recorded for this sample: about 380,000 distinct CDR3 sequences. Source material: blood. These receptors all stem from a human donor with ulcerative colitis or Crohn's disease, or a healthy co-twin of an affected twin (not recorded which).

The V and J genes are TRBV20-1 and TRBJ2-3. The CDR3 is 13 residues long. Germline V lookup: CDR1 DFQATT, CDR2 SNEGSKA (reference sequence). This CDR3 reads CSASPTWADTQYF.

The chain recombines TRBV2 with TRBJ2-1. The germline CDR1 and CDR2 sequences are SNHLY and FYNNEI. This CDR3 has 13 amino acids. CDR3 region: CASRRSSYNEQFF.

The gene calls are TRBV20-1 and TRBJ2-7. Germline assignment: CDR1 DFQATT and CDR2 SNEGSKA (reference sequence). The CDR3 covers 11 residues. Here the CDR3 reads CSAQNSYEQYF.

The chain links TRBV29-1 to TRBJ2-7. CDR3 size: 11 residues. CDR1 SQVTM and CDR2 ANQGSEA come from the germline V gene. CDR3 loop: CSVSDGYEQYF.

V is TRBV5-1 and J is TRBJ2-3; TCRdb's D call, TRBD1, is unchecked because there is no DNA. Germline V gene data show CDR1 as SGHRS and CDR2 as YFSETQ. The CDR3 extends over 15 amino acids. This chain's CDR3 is CASIQDRAGTDTQYF.

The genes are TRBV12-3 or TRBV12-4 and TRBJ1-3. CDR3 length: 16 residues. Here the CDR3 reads CASSLGAGTVGNTIYF.

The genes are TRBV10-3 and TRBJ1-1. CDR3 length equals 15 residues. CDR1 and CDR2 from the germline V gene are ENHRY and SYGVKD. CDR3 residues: CAISESGGWSTEAFF.

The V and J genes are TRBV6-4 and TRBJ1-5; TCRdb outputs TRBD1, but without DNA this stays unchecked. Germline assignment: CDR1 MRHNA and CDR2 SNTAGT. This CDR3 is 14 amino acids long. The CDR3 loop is CASSPQGGSQPQHF.

This CDR3 reads CASSLDFRNNEQFF. This chain joins TRBV5-1 and TRBJ2-1. The CDR3 has 14 amino acids. Per germline, CDR1 SGHRS and CDR2 YFSETQ.

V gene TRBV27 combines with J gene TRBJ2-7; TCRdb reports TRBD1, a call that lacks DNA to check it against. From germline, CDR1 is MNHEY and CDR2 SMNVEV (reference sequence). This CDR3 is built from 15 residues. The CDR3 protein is CASSLSWTASYEQYF.

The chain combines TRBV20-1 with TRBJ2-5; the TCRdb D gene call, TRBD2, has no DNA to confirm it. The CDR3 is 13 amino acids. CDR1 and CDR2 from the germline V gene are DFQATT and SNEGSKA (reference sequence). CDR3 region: CSASGSSQETQYF.

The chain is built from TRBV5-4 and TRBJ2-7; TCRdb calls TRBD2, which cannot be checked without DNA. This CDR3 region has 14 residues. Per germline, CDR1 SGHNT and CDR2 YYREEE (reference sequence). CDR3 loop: CASSPGRGSYEQYF.

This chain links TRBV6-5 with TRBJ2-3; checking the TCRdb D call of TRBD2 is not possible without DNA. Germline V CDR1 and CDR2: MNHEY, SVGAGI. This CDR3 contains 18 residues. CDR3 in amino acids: CASRRGLAAASSTDTQYF.

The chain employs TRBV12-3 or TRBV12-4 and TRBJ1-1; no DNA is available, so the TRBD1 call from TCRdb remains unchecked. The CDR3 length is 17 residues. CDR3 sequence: CASRSFTMTGGRAEAFF.

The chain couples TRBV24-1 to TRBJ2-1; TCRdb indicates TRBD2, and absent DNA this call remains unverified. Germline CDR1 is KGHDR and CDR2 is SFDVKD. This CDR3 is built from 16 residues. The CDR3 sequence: CATSDSGIPDLNEQFF.

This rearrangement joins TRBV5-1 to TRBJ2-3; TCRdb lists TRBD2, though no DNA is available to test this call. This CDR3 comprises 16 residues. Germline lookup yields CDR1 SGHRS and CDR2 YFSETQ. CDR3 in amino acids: CASSLGTSGGEDTQYF. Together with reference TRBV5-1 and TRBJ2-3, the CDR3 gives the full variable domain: KAGVTQTPRYLIKTRGQQVTLSCSPISGHRSVSWYQQTPGQGLQFLFEYFSETQRNKGNFPGRFSGRQFSNSRSEMNVSTLELGDSALYLCASSLGTSGGEDTQYFGPGTRLTVL.

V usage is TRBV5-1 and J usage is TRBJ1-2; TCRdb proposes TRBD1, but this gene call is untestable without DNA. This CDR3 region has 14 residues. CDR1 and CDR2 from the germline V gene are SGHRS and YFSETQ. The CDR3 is CASSFAQGTYGYTF. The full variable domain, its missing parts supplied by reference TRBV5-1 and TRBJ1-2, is KAGVTQTPRYLIKTRGQQVTLSCSPISGHRSVSWYQQTPGQGLQFLFEYFSETQRNKGNFPGRFSGRQFSNSRSEMNVSTLELGDSALYLCASSFAQGTYGYTFGSGTRLTVV.

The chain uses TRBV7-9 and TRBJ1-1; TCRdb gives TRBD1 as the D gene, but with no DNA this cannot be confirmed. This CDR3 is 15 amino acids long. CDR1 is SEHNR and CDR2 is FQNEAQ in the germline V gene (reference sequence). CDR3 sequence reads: CASREARQGNTEAFF.

The CDR3 reads CASSPGGGLREQYF. This chain uses TRBV27 with TRBJ2-7; TCRdb indicates TRBD2, and absent DNA this call remains unverified. CDR3 size: 14 residues. The germline V gene has CDR1 MNHEY and CDR2 SMNVEV (reference sequence).

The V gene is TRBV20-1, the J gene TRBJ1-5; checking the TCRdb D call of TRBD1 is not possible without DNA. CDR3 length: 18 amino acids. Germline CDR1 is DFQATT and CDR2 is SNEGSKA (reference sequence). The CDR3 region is CSARDSGASWDFNQPQHF.

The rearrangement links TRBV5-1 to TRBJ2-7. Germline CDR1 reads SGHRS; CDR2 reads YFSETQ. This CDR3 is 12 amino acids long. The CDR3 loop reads CASSLALDEQYF.